This T cell receptor (beta chain) is from a study of T cell responses to AZD1222 COVID-19 vaccine. The CDR3 length is 14 residues. Trimming took 5 bases from V and 0 from J, leaving 10 bases between them. CDR1 and CDR2 from the germline V gene are SEHNR and FQNEAQ (reference sequence). Some clones are missing from TCRdb's copy, which holds only in-frame ones; the method was immunoSEQ multiplex PCR. Of approximately 35,000 clones in the sample, around 88% are singletons; the top ten hold approximately 6.5%. The TCR originated in an adult in good health. This chain connects TRBV7-9 to TRBJ1-1; unclear D gene. Sequencing was performed on peripheral blood, taken on day 0 of AZD1222 vaccination. Written as DNA, the CDR3 is TGTGCCAGCAGCCCCCCCTCTTTGAACACTGAAGCTTTCTTT. It specifies CASSPPSLNTEAFF.